The 22 T cell receptor beta chains in this list originate from one sample, sequenced in a study of blood T cell repertoires in COVID-19. Profiling relied on immunoSEQ multiplex PCR, and the TCRdb table lists in-frame clones only, not all of them. The sample yields tens of thousands of clones, approximately 82% seen once. Sequencing input: peripheral blood. Receptor source: a human donor in a cohort sampled during active COVID-19.

The count of this clone is one. This chain connects TRBV6-1 to TRBJ1-5, with a possible D match to TRBD1 (5 bases). The germline CDR1 and CDR2 sequences are MNHNS and SASEGT. Trimming removed 2 bases at V and 4 bases at J, with 9 bases between. This CDR3 spans 14 amino acids. The CDR3 loop reads CASSENGANQPQHF. Here the CDR3 DNA reads TGTGCCAGCAGTGAAAATGGGGCGAATCAGCCCCAGCATTTT.

The J gene is TRBJ2-1, the V gene TRBV19; TRBD1 agrees at 8 bases. The CDR3 contains 16 residues. The germline CDR1 and CDR2 sequences are LNHDA and SQIVND (reference sequence). Trimming at V came to 4 bases and at J to 3 bases, leaving 8 bases not matched to a gene. CDR3 region: CASSTTGQGIYNEQFF. CDR3 nucleotide sequence: TGTGCCAGTAGTACCACCGGACAGGGAATCTACAATGAGCAGTTCTTC.

This rearrangement joins TRBV4-1 to TRBJ1-2; TRBD1 agrees at 10 bases. Germline CDR1 and CDR2: MGHRA and YSYEKL. Trimming at V came to 2 bases and at J to 2 bases, leaving 14 bases not matched to a gene. The CDR3 has 19 residues. The CDR3 coding sequence is TGCGCCAGCAGCCAAAAGTCCTACGGGACAGGGGATAGCAACTATGGCTACACCTTC. Protein product: CASSQKSYGTGDSNYGYTF.

The chain has TRBV30 and TRBJ1-4; TRBD1 is a possible D gene (6 bases). The CDR3 is 15 residues long. Trimming pared 8 bases from V and 2 bases from J, leaving 18 bases between. Germline assignment: CDR1 GTSNPN and CDR2 SVGIG (reference sequence). This chain's CDR3 is CAGLGQLRTNEKLFF. In nucleotides, the CDR3 is TGTGCCGGACTCGGACAGTTGAGGACTAATGAAAAACTGTTTTTT.

The chain uses TRBV5-4 and TRBJ1-5; TRBD1 aligns across 8 bases. Looked up from germline, CDR1 is SGHNT and CDR2 is YYREEE (reference sequence). This CDR3 region has 15 residues. Trimming removed 3 bases from V and 7 bases from J; junction bases left unmatched: 9. The CDR3 DNA reads as TGTGCCAGCAGCTCTAAGGACAGGGACAAACAGCCCCAGCATTTT. It is translated as CASSSKDRDKQPQHF.

The chain employs TRBV19 and TRBJ2-5; a weak D match, TRBD1 (6 bases). This CDR3 spans 13 amino acids. Germline lookup yields CDR1 LNHDA and CDR2 SQIVND (reference sequence). Trimming removed 5 bases at V and 1 base at J, with 8 bases between. CDR3 amino acids: CASSSTGQETQYF. The CDR3, as DNA: TGTGCCAGTAGTTCGACAGGCCAAGAGACCCAGTACTTC.

The rearrangement uses TRBV3-1 (or the pseudogene TRBV3-2) and TRBJ2-1; TRBD1 aligns across 10 bases. V gave up 5 bases and J gave up 2 bases; unmatched junction bases: 9. This CDR3 has 17 amino acids. CDR1 is LGHDT and CDR2 is YNNKEL in the germline V gene (reference sequence). CDR3 DNA: TGTGCCAGCAGCTTCCCTTCAGGGACAGGGGCCTACAATGAGCAGTTCTTC. Protein sequence: CASSFPSGTGAYNEQFF.

The chain is built from TRBV5-6 and TRBJ2-1; perhaps TRBD1 as D (6 bases). This CDR3 has 15 residues. V lost 4 bases and J 5 bases, leaving 16 bases between the germline ends. The germline gives CDR1 SGHDT, CDR2 YYEEEE. CDR3: CASSALQGLDNEQFF. The DNA of the CDR3 is TGTGCCAGCAGCGCGTTACAGGGCCTAGACAATGAGCAGTTCTTC.

The CDR3 DNA is TGTGCCAGTAGCCCGGGACAGGGGGCACCGAATTCACCCCTCCACTTT. Residues: CASSPGQGAPNSPLHF. The chain is built from TRBV19 and TRBJ1-6; 12 positions match TRBD1. Germline assignment: CDR1 LNHDA and CDR2 SQIVND (reference sequence). V lost 6 bases, J lost 7 bases, and 7 bases stayed unmatched. The CDR3 is made up of 16 amino acids.

The chain recombines TRBV24-1 with TRBJ2-1; 7 bases line up with TRBD1. CDR1 is KGHDR and CDR2 is SFDVKD in the germline V gene. Trimming took 4 bases from V and 6 from J; bases not matched to a gene: 8. The CDR3 has 15 residues. The CDR3 region is CATSDPRQGGNEQFF. The CDR3 DNA reads TGTGCCACCAGTGACCCGAGACAGGGTGGCAATGAGCAGTTCTTC.

This sequence joins TRBV6-1 and TRBJ1-4, with 8 bases that match TRBD1. Germline CDR1 reads MNHNS; CDR2 reads SASEGT. V trimming: 5 bases; J trimming: 4 bases; junction bases outside the gene matches: 3. CDR3 length: 14 residues. CDR3 in DNA: TGTGCCAGCAGTCAAGACAGGGGTAATGAAAAACTGTTTTTT. It is translated as CASSQDRGNEKLFF.

V and J are TRBV12-3 or TRBV12-4 and TRBJ1-1, with D unresolved. CDR3 size: 12 residues. Trimming stripped 5 bases from V and 9 bases from J, with 13 bases between. The DNA for the CDR3 is TGTGCCAGCAGTCCCCAACCGGGAAAAGCTTTCTTT. Its translation is CASSPQPGKAFF.

This chain uses TRBV6-5 with TRBJ1-3, with 7 bases identical to TRBD1. There are 15 residues in the CDR3. Germline values: CDR1 MNHEY, CDR2 SVGAGI. Germline trimming cut 5 bases from V and 4 bases from J; bases unmatched to any gene: 8. CDR3: CASSPTGAGGNTIYF. In nucleotides, the CDR3 is TGTGCCAGCAGTCCCACAGGGGCGGGCGGAAACACCATATATTTT.

The CDR3 sequence is CASSVAGGPYNEQFF. DNA of the CDR3: TGTGCCAGCAGCGTAGCGGGAGGGCCCTACAATGAGCAGTTCTTC. The rearrangement uses TRBV9 and TRBJ2-1, with 8 bases fitting TRBD2. CDR3 length equals 15 residues. Germline trimming cut 0 bases from V and 2 bases from J; bases unmatched to any gene: 1. Germline V gene lookup returns CDR1 SGDLS and CDR2 YYNGEE.

The chain has TRBV6-2 or TRBV6-3 and TRBJ2-7, with TRBD2 as a possible D gene (6 bases). Germline lookup yields CDR1 MNHEY and CDR2 SVGEGT. V dropped 0 bases and J dropped 5 bases, with 14 bases sitting between them. The length of the CDR3 is 15 residues. This CDR3 is CASSYSRGSSHEQYF. The DNA for the CDR3 is TGTGCCAGCAGTTACTCCCGGGGGTCTTCTCACGAGCAGTACTTC.

The V gene is TRBV30, the J gene TRBJ1-4, with D unresolved. V lost 0 bases and J lost 5, with 7 bases in between. Germline CDR1 GTSNPN, CDR2 SVGIG (reference sequence). The CDR3 runs to 13 residues. The CDR3 coding sequence is TGTGCCTGGAGTGTAGGAGGAAATGAAAAACTGTTTTTT. It is translated as CAWSVGGNEKLFF. Full variable domain (rest looked up from reference TRBV30 and TRBJ1-4): SQTIHQWPATLVQPVGSPLSLECTVEGTSNPNLYWYRQAAGRGLQLLFYSVGIGQISSEVPQNLSASRPQDRQFILSSKKLLLSDSGFYLCAWSVGGNEKLFFGSGTQLSVL.

The V and J genes are TRBV28 and TRBJ1-2; the D is unclear. The V end was cut by 4 bases, the J end by 4 bases, with 13 bases between. This CDR3 has 14 amino acids. The V gene's germline CDR1 is MDHEN and CDR2 SYDVKM. The CDR3 nucleotides are TGTGCCAGCAGTTACCCGACGGGAACCTATGGCTACACCTTC. This codes for CASSYPTGTYGYTF.

The chain is built from TRBV5-4 and TRBJ2-7, with a weak D call TRBD1 (8 bases). This CDR3 is built from 17 residues. V was pared by 0 bases and J by 2 bases, with 18 bases between. Germline CDR1 reads SGHNT; CDR2 reads YYREEE (reference sequence). The CDR3 loop reads CASSLAGGPGGPYEQYF. Here the CDR3 DNA reads TGTGCCAGCAGCTTGGCCGGGGGGCCAGGGGGCCCCTACGAGCAGTACTTC.

This clone has just a few counts. The chain couples TRBV28 to TRBJ1-5; 7 bases agree with TRBD1. The CDR3 has 15 amino acids. J gave up 3 bases and V 6 bases, and 8 bases lay outside the gene matches. Per the germline V gene, CDR1 is MDHEN and CDR2 is SYDVKM. CDR3 nucleotide sequence: TGTGCCAGCAGCCTGCGCGGACAGGTCAATCAGCCCCAGCATTTT. It codes for CASSLRGQVNQPQHF.

This sequence joins TRBV19 and TRBJ2-2; TRBD2 matches at 9 bases. This CDR3 has 14 residues. V trimming: 7 bases; J trimming: 3 bases; junction bases outside the gene matches: 3. Germline V gene data show CDR1 as LNHDA and CDR2 as SQIVND (reference sequence). The CDR3 DNA is TGTGCCAGTAATAGCGGGAGAGACACCGGGGAGCTGTTTTTT. This translates into CASNSGRDTGELFF. The full variable domain, rest sourced from reference TRBV19 and TRBJ2-2, is DGGITQSPKYLFRKEGQNVTLSCEQNLNHDAMYWYRQDPGQGLRLIYYSQIVNDFQKGDIAEGYSVSREKKESFPLTVTSAQKNPTAFYLCASNSGRDTGELFFGEGSRLTVL.

V is TRBV4-3 and J is TRBJ1-4, with D possibly TRBD1 on 5 matching bases. The CDR3 is 16 residues long. From germline, CDR1 is LGHNA and CDR2 YSLEER. Trimming took 0 bases from V and 4 from J, leaving 12 bases between them. CDR3 nucleotide sequence: TGCGCCAGCAGCCAAGATATTTACAGGAGTAATGAAAAACTGTTTTTT. Translating it yields CASSQDIYRSNEKLFF.

The chain has TRBV19 and TRBJ2-7; possibly TRBD2 for D (6 bases). The V gene lost 6 bases and the J gene lost 1 base, with 10 bases spanning the gap. CDR1 is LNHDA, CDR2 SQIVND, per germline (reference sequence). The CDR3 is made up of 13 amino acids. In DNA form, the CDR3 reads TGTGCCAGTAGCCGGGACTTTTCCTACGAGCAGTACTTC. Translation gives CASSRDFSYEQYF.